Reported below is one TCR beta chain. Its target is unknown. One junction end does not reproduce the germline sequence, and a read error may be involved. A modified ARM-PCR protocol with three rounds of nested PCR amplified TCRbeta. One entry per CDR3 protein results from TCRdb running MiXCR on the multiplex PCR reads. Among approximately 120,000 distinct CDR3 sequences listed, 60% to 65% were seen once. The sample comes from a study of tumor and adjacent non-tumor tissue in lung cancer. Whole-study context: Patients were aged roughly 30 to 76, 10 men and 5 women, stage I to III. Regarding the study as a whole: Shorter survival was associated with higher TCR diversity in tumors.

The template was RNA from unsorted bulk tissue. More than 3 cm separated this lung sample from the edge of the tumor. Between August and November 2014, newly diagnosed, chemotherapy-naive lung cancer patients underwent thoracic surgery in China. This TCR was sampled from a man in his sixties with non-small cell lung cancer. Sequencing input: distant non-tumor lung tissue.

CDR3 loop: CASSLKNGDTQYF. In DNA form, the CDR3 reads TGTGCCAGCAGTCTCAAGAACGGTGATACGCAATATTTT. V usage is TRBV6-6 and J usage is TRBJ2-3; D call uncertain. The CDR3 loop spans 13 amino acids. Germline V gives CDR1 MNHNY, CDR2 SVGAGI (reference sequence).